This T cell receptor beta chain was retrieved from a study of OX40 agonist ivuxolimab in advanced cancers. The table came from immunoSEQ multiplex PCR; TCRdb's copy has only in-frame clones and leaves some out. The profile shows tens of thousands of clones, around 93% of them singletons. The germline V and J ends were trimmed by 5 bases and 7 bases, with 15 bases remaining between them. The CDR3 sequence is 13 residues long. The germline V gene has CDR1 MGHRA and CDR2 YSYEKL. Specimen: CD4+ or CD8+ T cells sorted from blood, collected in a trial of the OX40 agonist ivuxolimab. The clonotype originates from an adult with an advanced solid tumor such as melanoma, head and neck, liver or kidney cancer. The chain recombines TRBV4-1 with TRBJ2-7, with TRBD2 as a possible D gene (6 bases). The CDR3 protein is CASSAPEGGEQYF. Written as DNA, the CDR3 is TGCGCCAGCAGCGCCCCGGAGGGTGGGGAGCAGTACTTC.